The 21 T cell receptor beta chains reported below all come from one sample, sequenced in a study of tumor and adjacent non-tumor tissue in lung cancer. RNA was extracted from bulk tissue without any cell sorting. Distant lung tissue was collected more than 3 cm away from the tumor edge. Three rounds of nested PCR, following a modified ARM-PCR protocol, produced the TCRbeta library. MiXCR, applied by TCRdb to the multiplex PCR reads, yields one record per CDR3 protein. The sample yields 60,000 to 65,000 distinct CDR3 sequences, over 60% seen once. The source material was distant non-tumor lung tissue. Receptor source: a man between 70 and 80 years old with non-small cell lung cancer.

A remark on this clonotype: Germline and junction disagree at one end, which may indicate a read error. The chain has TRBV11-2 and TRBJ2-7, with D maybe TRBD1 (5 bases). Germline lookup yields CDR1 SGHAT and CDR2 FQNNGV. The CDR3 runs to 17 residues. This CDR3 is CASSLDNYRDSSYEKYF. The CDR3 DNA sequence: TGTGCCAGCAGCCTAGATAATTATCGAGACAGCTCCTACGAGAAGTACTTC.

Concerning this clonotype itself: A much larger clone sits a single nucleotide away, making a read error possible. The chain couples TRBV10-3 to TRBJ2-2, with no clear D. Trimming cost V 10 bases and J 5 bases, with 14 bases left between them. In germline, CDR1 is ENHRY, CDR2 SYGVKD. The CDR3 contains 13 residues. CDR3 residues: CATAWLPTGELFF. The CDR3 DNA reads as TGTGCCACCGCATGGCTTCCTACCGGGGAGCTGTTTTTT.

Worth noting for this clonotype: The junction differs from germline at one of its ends, possibly a read error. V and J are TRBV11-3 and TRBJ2-1, with 9 positions matching TRBD2. The CDR3 has 15 residues. Germline V lookup: CDR1 SGHNT, CDR2 YENEEA. This CDR3 reads CASNLLAGINNEQLF. DNA of the CDR3: TGTGCCAGCAACCTTCTAGCGGGGATTAACAATGAGCAGCTCTTC.

On this clonotype itself: A junction end diverges from the germline sequence, so it may reflect a read error. This chain joins TRBV5-4 and TRBJ2-3; the match to TRBD2 covers 7 bases. Germline CDR1 is SGHNT and CDR2 is YYREEE (reference sequence). The CDR3 contains 16 residues. CDR3 sequence: CASSLEARGSSDTRYF. The DNA of the CDR3 is TGTGCCAGCAGCTTGGAAGCGCGGGGGAGTTCAGATACGCGTTATTTC.

In the case of this clonotype: Being one base from a much bigger clone, this may be a read error. The chain has TRBV30 and TRBJ2-1, with no clear D. The CDR3 runs to 14 residues. The germline V gene encodes CDR1 GTSNPN and CDR2 SVGIG (reference sequence). This chain's CDR3 is CVWSVGPINNEQFF. The CDR3 nucleotides are TGTGTCTGGAGTGTAGGGCCAATCAACAATGAGCAGTTCTTC. The variable domain in full, with the rest retrieved from reference TRBV30 and TRBJ2-1, is SQTIHQWPATLVQPVGSPLSLECTVEGTSNPNLYWYRQAAGRGLQLLFYSVGIGQISSEVPQNLSASRPQDRQFILSSKKLLLSDSGFYLCVWSVGPINNEQFFGPGTRLTVL.

As for this clonotype: Possible read error: a much larger clone is one base away. The V gene is TRBV5-6, the J gene TRBJ2-7, with TRBD1 as a possible D gene (6 bases). Looked up from germline, CDR1 is SGHDT and CDR2 is YYEEEE. This CDR3 region has 14 residues. Deletions cut 0 bases from V and 4 bases from J, with 11 bases between. The CDR3 coding sequence is TGTGCCAGCAGCTTGGGACAGGTAGGGTACGAGCAGTACTTC. This translates into CASSLGQVGYEQYF.

V and J are TRBV7-9 and TRBJ2-1, with 8 nucleotides matching TRBD1. Looked up from germline, CDR1 is SEHNR and CDR2 is FQNEAQ (reference sequence). The trim removed 1 base at V and 8 bases at J, leaving 7 bases unmatched. This CDR3 region has 15 residues. The CDR3 DNA reads TGTGCCAGCAGCTTAGAGGGACAGGAATTGTATGAGCAGTTCTTC. Encoded protein: CASSLEGQELYEQFF. Based on the CDR3 plus reference TRBV7-9 and TRBJ2-1, the full variable domain is DTGVSQNPRHKITKRGQNVTFRCDPISEHNRLYWYRQTLGQGPEFLTYFQNEAQLEKSRLLSDRFSAERPKGSFSTLEIQRTEQGDSAMYLCASSLEGQELYEQFFGPGTRLTVL.

Worth noting for this clonotype: One end of the junction does not line up with germline, which may come from a read error. This chain links TRBV11-2 with TRBJ2-3; D not certain. Per germline, CDR1 SGHAT and CDR2 FQNNGV. The CDR3 has 19 amino acids. The CDR3 spells CASSSHRDGSGLYTDTQHF. The CDR3 DNA reads as TGTGCCAGCAGCTCCCATCGAGACGGCAGTGGGCTGTACACAGATACGCAACATTTT.

This clonotype has a single count. The J gene is TRBJ2-7, the V gene TRBV7-9; D not resolved. Trimming cost V 5 bases and J 2 bases, with 13 bases left between them. The CDR3 runs to 14 residues. Germline CDR1 SEHNR, CDR2 FQNEAQ (reference sequence). The DNA for the CDR3 is TGTGCCAGCAGCGCTGCTGGGCAGACCTACGAGCAGTACTTC. This gives the protein CASSAAGQTYEQYF. Supplemented by reference TRBV7-9 and TRBJ2-7, the full variable domain reads DTGVSQNPRHKITKRGQNVTFRCDPISEHNRLYWYRQTLGQGPEFLTYFQNEAQLEKSRLLSDRFSAERPKGSFSTLEIQRTEQGDSAMYLCASSAAGQTYEQYFGPGTRLTVT.

In regard to this clonotype: The conserved final phenylalanine or tryptophan is absent from the CDR3, which likely points to a read error. The J gene is TRBJ2-1, the V gene TRBV7-9; D gene ambiguous. The germline V gene has CDR1 SEHNR and CDR2 FQNEAQ (reference sequence). The CDR3 spans 12 residues. The CDR3 reads CASSPVVGEQFL. The CDR3 DNA follows: TGTGCAAGCAGCCCAGTAGTCGGTGAGCAGTTCCTA.

This rearrangement joins TRBV11-2 to TRBJ2-5; unclear D gene. This CDR3 region has 15 residues. Trimming left V 0 bases short and J 1 base short, with 9 bases between. From germline, CDR1 is SGHAT and CDR2 FQNNGV. The CDR3 spells CASSLEIESQETQYF. CDR3 DNA sequence: TGTGCCAGCAGCTTAGAGATAGAGTCCCAAGAGACCCAGTACTTC.

Regarding this clonotype: The CDR3 ends on some other residue instead of the conserved phenylalanine or tryptophan, so this is likely a read error. The chain employs TRBV4-2 and TRBJ2-1; the match to TRBD2 covers 7 bases. In germline, CDR1 is LGHNA, CDR2 YNFKEQ. CDR3 size: 15 residues. V shed 4 bases, J shed 5 bases, and the junction held 8 bases outside the gene matches. The CDR3 DNA follows: TGTGCCAGCAGCCGTACTAGCGTGGGGGACAATGAGCAGTTCTAC. Translation: CASSRTSVGDNEQFY.

Points on this clonotype: It is likely a read error, because the conserved phenylalanine at the end of the CDR3 is missing. The chain combines TRBV5-6 with TRBJ2-5; D assignment may be TRBD1 or TRBD2 (5 bases each). The germline CDR1 and CDR2 sequences are SGHDT and YYEEEE. The CDR3 runs to 13 residues. The CDR3 reads CVSSPGPGETQYY. The CDR3 region has the DNA TGTGTCAGCAGCCCGGGGCCCGGGGAGACCCAGTACTAC.

The chain combines TRBV28 with TRBJ2-5, with D perhaps TRBD1 (6 bases). Germline V gene lookup returns CDR1 MDHEN and CDR2 SYDVKM. Trimming pared 2 bases from V and 11 bases from J, leaving 21 bases between. The length of the CDR3 is 15 residues. The CDR3 region is CASSLREKGMGTQYF. The CDR3 DNA reads as TGTGCCAGCAGTTTACGAGAGAAAGGGATGGGGACACAGTACTTC. Full variable domain (remainder filled in from reference TRBV28 and TRBJ2-5): DVKVTQSSRYLVKRTGEKVFLECVQDMDHENMFWYRQDPGLGLRLIYFSYDVKMKEKGDIPEGYSVSREKKERFSLILESASTNQTSMYLCASSLREKGMGTQYFGPGTRLLVL.

This clonotype was counted at least ten times. The genes are TRBV11-2 and TRBJ2-7; the D is unclear. Germline V lookup: CDR1 SGHAT, CDR2 FQNNGV. Trimming removed 6 bases at V and 2 bases at J, with 14 bases between. The CDR3 length is 14 residues. The CDR3 DNA follows: TGTGCCAGCAGTTTCACGGACGCTGCCTACGAGCAGTACTTC. It codes for CASSFTDAAYEQYF. Together with reference TRBV11-2 and TRBJ2-7, the CDR3 gives the full variable domain: EAGVAQSPRYKIIEKRQSVAFWCNPISGHATLYWYQQILGQGPKLLIQFQNNGVVDDSQLPKDRFSAERLKGVDSTLKIQPAKLEDSAVYLCASSFTDAAYEQYFGPGTRLTVT.

Ten or more counts support this clonotype. This chain connects TRBV5-4 to TRBJ1-5; perhaps TRBD1 as D (6 bases). The CDR3 runs to 15 residues. The germline V gene encodes CDR1 SGHNT and CDR2 YYREEE (reference sequence). V dropped 4 bases and J dropped 5 bases, with 16 bases sitting between them. CDR3 in DNA: TGTGCCAGCAGCCTGGACGTAGGGGGGGATCAGCCCCAGCATTTT. Translation: CASSLDVGGDQPQHF.

Remarks on this clonotype: A much larger clone differs from this one at a single base, so this may be a read error. This sequence joins TRBV29-1 and TRBJ2-7; the D gene is possibly TRBD2 (6 bases). V lost 3 bases to trimming and J lost 0 bases, with 9 bases between them. Per the germline V gene, CDR1 is SQVTM and CDR2 is ANQGSEA. This CDR3 comprises 13 residues. Written as DNA, the CDR3 is TGCAGCGTTGAGGCTAGCGCCTCCTACGAGCAGTACTTC. Translation gives CSVEASASYEQYF.

As for this clonotype: One end of the junction does not line up with germline, which may come from a read error. The rearrangement links TRBV5-1 to TRBJ2-7; D remains unclear. Germline CDR1 SGHRS, CDR2 YFSETQ. The CDR3 has 12 amino acids. CDR3: CASSLRGDEQHF. The DNA for the CDR3 is TGCGCCAGCAGCCTCCGAGGAGACGAGCAGCACTTC.

Concerning this clonotype itself: Because the CDR3 is missing its conserved closing phenylalanine or tryptophan, this is likely a read error. The chain combines TRBV18 with TRBJ2-2; D may be TRBD1 or TRBD2 (5 bases each). The CDR3 has 16 amino acids. Germline loops: CDR1 KGHSH, CDR2 LQKENI. The CDR3 sequence: CVTYPTLGGNTGELFI. The CDR3 bases are TGTGTCACCTACCCCACCCTTGGGGGTAACACCGGGGAGCTGTTTATT.

A note on this clonotype: It may be a read error: a sequence one base away is much more abundant. V and J are TRBV10-3 and TRBJ2-3; no firm D call. The assigned J gene may be wrong: the sequence end matches TRBJ1-5 better. The CDR3 is 13 amino acids. Per the germline V gene, CDR1 is ENHRY and CDR2 is SYGVKD. The CDR3 spells CAIGNPVTDTQHF. CDR3 nucleotide sequence: TGTGCCATCGGAAACCCGGTAACAGATACGCAGCATTTT.

This clonotype has more than one count but fewer than ten. The chain joins TRBV5-1 to TRBJ1-4; D may be TRBD1 (5 bases). Trimming cost V 0 bases and J 7 bases, with 10 bases left between them. Germline-derived CDR1 and CDR2 are SGHRS and YFSETQ. The CDR3 spans 14 residues. The chain's CDR3 is CASSLGQGIEKLFF. For the CDR3, the DNA is TGCGCCAGCAGCTTGGGGCAGGGCATTGAAAAACTGTTTTTT.